This T cell receptor (beta chain) was identified during a study of vaccination and CD4 T cells after COVID-19 (dated by TCRdb to the early 2020s). Study-level background: Every convalescent patient had a positive nasal swab PCR test for SARS-CoV-2, with mild disease in roughly 10 patients and severe disease in one. The convalescent cohort comprised six males and four females, including two Hispanic individuals, seven Caucasians, two Asians and one multiracial person. Each participant got two doses of either the Pfizer-BioNTech BNT162b2 vaccine (n=8) or the Moderna mRNA-1273 vaccine (n=2). Post-COVID blood samples were collected from convalescent patients a median of roughly 100 days after diagnosis, with a range of roughly 35 to 180 days. The time from the second vaccine dose to post-vaccine blood sampling had a median of roughly 70 days and ranged from about 14 to 250 days. The cultures were stimulated with overlapping spike peptide pools from SARS-CoV-2 and from the common cold coronaviruses HCoV-NL63, HCoV-OC43 and HCoV-229E. Control cultures received a CEFX viral epitope pool as the positive control, an HIV-1 Nef peptide pool as the negative control, or no peptide. In over 8 COVID-19 convalescent patients and a handful of infection-naive healthy vaccine recipients, researchers compared the spike-specific CD4+ TCR repertoire from before mRNA vaccination with the repertoire from after. Overall study results and their limits: The median number of SARS-CoV-2-reactive clonotypes rose from under 25 after infection to about 40 after vaccination, but the change was not significant. Among the post-vaccine SARS-CoV-2-reactive clones in convalescent patients, a median approximately 86% showed up only after vaccination, which suggests vaccine-specific priming. Nearly all vaccine-specific clones in convalescent patients (304 of 307) were mono-reactive for SARS-CoV-2 spike rather than cross-reactive with common cold coronaviruses. Relatively few convalescent patients were included in the study, and early timepoints after natural infection were not analyzed.

This clonotype was counted a few times. What this receptor recognizes is not known. No much larger clonotype is one base removed from it; base qualities were not supplied. Its CDR3 holds 16 amino acids, cysteine through phenylalanine. This entry keeps only the CDR3 DNA: 48 bases, framed from base 1. As encoded in the germline V gene (reference sequence), CDR1 is LNHNV while CDR2 is YYDKDF. Trimming removed 0 bases from V and 4 bases from J, leaving 13 bases between the germline ends. Libraries were made using PCR. DNA from cultured CD4+ T cells underwent TCR sequencing with the Oncomine TCR Beta short-read assay at the Johns Hopkins FTIC core. The QIAamp micro DNA kit was used to extract genomic DNA from the cultured CD4+ T cells. Oncomine TCR Beta libraries from cultured CD4+ T cells were pooled with unique dual indexes and sequenced on an Illumina iSeq 100. On the authors' methods: Non-productive sequences were removed, and CDR3s not starting with C, not ending with F or W, or shorter than 7 amino acids were discarded. Antigen-specific clonotypes were identified using the MANAFEST web application through comparison of peptide-stimulated wells with reference and other culture wells. To be called positive, a clone needed an FDR below 0.05, an odds ratio above 5, and a productive frequency above 0.1% in at least two of three replicate wells. Clonotypes that were significantly expanded in both SARS-CoV-2 spike wells and at least one common cold coronavirus spike condition were defined as cross-reactive. Using R version 3.6.1, CDR3 homology was evaluated through Levenshtein distances (stringdist) along with unrooted phylogenetic trees (ape). TCRdb took the public reads, trimmed them with fastp at Q25, ran MiXCR for clone calling and kept in-frame beta chains. Rows are unified per CDR3 protein, each entry keeping the most common DNA and genes. These V and J calls derive from TCRdb rather than the authors' analysis. Present in this sample are fewer than 20,000 distinct CDR3 sequences, 58% of which were seen just once. Approximately 12% of the sample comes from the top ten.

The sample's treatment or condition label is to be understood as: approximately nine-day PBMC culture with coronavirus spike peptide pools or control peptides (ViraFEST assay). The ViraFEST assay was used in the study, in which antigen-specific T cells were expanded with peptide pools and expanded clonotypes were subsequently identified by TCR sequencing. Positive SARS-CoV-2 PCR tests in the convalescent patients dated from March to December 2020, before Alpha, Beta and Delta variants emerged in the United States. Each well held 2.2 million or so PBMCs cultured in IMDM containing around 5% human AB serum and approximately 9.8 IU/ml IL-2, with approximately 9.2 ug/ml peptide pools added. On days 3 and 7, half of the culture medium was replaced with fresh IL-2-containing medium. After around 11 days of culture, CD4+ T cells were isolated by negative selection using the EasySep CD4+ T cell isolation kit. PBMCs were separated from whole blood using Ficoll-Paque Plus gradient centrifugation and then either used fresh or cryopreserved at -140C. Each culture condition was generally run in triplicate wells.

The rearranged segments are TRBV15 and TRBJ1-5; confidence is insufficient to name the D gene. The origin of this receptor is a human donor who had recovered from COVID-19. Input material: CD4+ T cells from blood, cultured in vitro. The bases read TGTGCCACCAGCAGAGATTCGGTGACAATAAATCAGCCCCAGCATTTT. This translates into CATSRDSVTINQPQHF.